This T cell receptor beta chain was identified during a study of T cell repertoires in cytomegalovirus infection. Study information: Recently described HLA-C-restricted plus well-studied HLA-B-restricted CMV epitopes were used. Public TCR beta signatures were indicative of both CMV infection and a matching HLA type. Whole-study findings and limits: The study identified carriers of CMV plus the relevant HLA from cumulative public TCR beta family frequency.

The V gene lost 3 bases and the J gene lost 1 base, with 9 bases spanning the gap. Germline V gives CDR1 LNHNV, CDR2 YYDKDF (reference sequence). CDR3 length: 14 residues. On this clonotype: Its specificity is unknown.

TCRdb re-called the reads with MiXCR, one entry per CDR3 protein. The sample lists approximately 910,000 distinct CDR3 sequences, about a third seen once, with about an eighth in the top ten. The sequencing used cultured CD8+ T cells from PBMCs, collected from culture after CMV antigen stimulation. This chain uses TRBV15 with TRBJ1-1, with no clear D. This clonotype was obtained from a human donor in good health (CMV status not recorded). Some clones in this sample may be carry-over from other donors' samples. The CDR3 is CATSSTLWNTEAFF. For the CDR3, the DNA is TGTGCCACCAGCAGTACTCTTTGGAACACTGAAGCTTTCTTT.